Listed below are T cell receptor beta chains from one sample, sequenced in a study of regulatory T cells in long-lasting Graves disease. Each CDR3 protein is one row after TCRdb ran MiXCR on the multiplex PCR reads. The data show roughly 430,000 distinct CDR3 sequences, with 16% seen just once and approximately 12% held by the top ten. These data also formed part of another study, on T cells in Graves' hyperthyroidism and ophthalmopathy.

The sequencing here drew on peripheral blood mononuclear cells (PBMCs), taken at new diagnosis, from a patient treated with antithyroid drugs. The receptors here all came from a woman in her 30s with Graves disease. CDR3s include the opening cysteine and the closing phenylalanine or tryptophan. A D gene is named only where the DNA matches it firmly. A clone size is listed for some rows: how often the clone was seen (once, few, many), or a class if it is expanded.

d_call: -
v_call: TRBV3-1
clone_size: many
j_call: TRBJ1-1
cdr3_nt: TGTGCCAGCAGCTTAGGTCAGAAGGGGACTGAAGCTTTCTTT
cdr3_aa: CASSLGQKGTEAFF

d_call: TRBD2
v_call: TRBV28
clone_size: many
j_call: TRBJ2-3
cdr3_nt: TGTGCCAGCACCTCCGCCTCCGGGGGGGGCACAGATACGCAGTATTTT
cdr3_aa: CASTSASGGGTDTQYF

d_call: -
v_call: TRBV28
clone_size: many
j_call: TRBJ1-2
cdr3_nt: TGTGCCAGCAGTGTACAGGCAGGGAACTATGGCTACACCTTC
cdr3_aa: CASSVQAGNYGYTF

d_call: TRBD2
v_call: TRBV5-1
clone_size: -
j_call: TRBJ2-2
cdr3_nt: TGCGCCAGCAGCTTGGTACTAGCGGGAGGTATCGCCGGGGAGCTGTTTTTT
cdr3_aa: CASSLVLAGGIAGELFF

d_call: -
v_call: TRBV6-1
clone_size: many
j_call: TRBJ2-5
cdr3_nt: TGTGCCAGCAGCCTTTATCAGAGGGGAGGACCCCAAGAGACCCAGTACTTC
cdr3_aa: CASSLYQRGGPQETQYF

d_call: -
v_call: TRBV5-4
clone_size: -
j_call: TRBJ2-2
cdr3_nt: TGTGCCAGCAGCTTGGTCAGGGAAAAGACCGGGGAGCTGTTTTTT
cdr3_aa: CASSLVREKTGELFF

d_call: -
v_call: TRBV28
clone_size: few
j_call: TRBJ2-5
cdr3_nt: TGTGCCAGCAGCACAGCTAACCAAGAGACCCAGTACTTC
cdr3_aa: CASSTANQETQYF

d_call: -
v_call: TRBV28
clone_size: many
j_call: TRBJ2-6
cdr3_nt: TGTGCCAGCAGGCTGACCGGCTCTGGGGCCAACGTCCTGACTTTC
cdr3_aa: CASRLTGSGANVLTF

d_call: TRBD1
v_call: TRBV7-3
clone_size: few
j_call: TRBJ2-3
cdr3_nt: TGTGCCAGCAGCGCGACAGGGCAGCTCACAGATACGCAGTATTTT
cdr3_aa: CASSATGQLTDTQYF

d_call: TRBD1
v_call: TRBV11-2
clone_size: many
j_call: TRBJ2-2
cdr3_nt: TGTGCCAGCAGCCCCCTGACAGGGGACACCGGGGAGCTGTTTTTT
cdr3_aa: CASSPLTGDTGELFF

d_call: -
v_call: TRBV7-7
clone_size: few
j_call: TRBJ2-1
cdr3_nt: TGTGCTAGCAGCACGGACGGGTACAATGAGCAGTTCTTC
cdr3_aa: CASSTDGYNEQFF

d_call: -
v_call: TRBV6-1
clone_size: many
j_call: TRBJ1-1
cdr3_nt: TGTGCCAGTAAGTTAGCTGGGAACACTGAAGCTTTCTTT
cdr3_aa: CASKLAGNTEAFF

d_call: TRBD2
v_call: TRBV5-1
clone_size: few
j_call: TRBJ2-7
cdr3_nt: TGCGCCAGCAGCGTCGGACTAGCGATCGACTCCTACGAGCAGTACTTC
cdr3_aa: CASSVGLAIDSYEQYF

d_call: -
v_call: TRBV7-8
clone_size: many
j_call: TRBJ2-2
cdr3_nt: TGTGCCAGCAGCTTTTGGGGAACCGGGGAGCTGTTTTTT
cdr3_aa: CASSFWGTGELFF

d_call: -
v_call: TRBV5-1
clone_size: -
j_call: TRBJ2-5
cdr3_nt: TGCGCCAGCAGCTGGGGACATCTTGAAGAGACCCAGTACTTC
cdr3_aa: CASSWGHLEETQYF

d_call: TRBD2
v_call: TRBV7-2
clone_size: few
j_call: TRBJ2-3
cdr3_nt: TGTGCCAGCAGCCGGGACTACTTAAGCACAGATACGCAGTATTTT
cdr3_aa: CASSRDYLSTDTQYF

d_call: TRBD2
v_call: TRBV24-1
clone_size: many
j_call: TRBJ2-3
cdr3_nt: TGTGCCACCAGTGATTCTAGGACTAGCGGGAGGACAGATACGCAGTATTTT
cdr3_aa: CATSDSRTSGRTDTQYF

d_call: -
v_call: TRBV3-1
clone_size: many
j_call: TRBJ2-1
cdr3_nt: TGTGCCAGCAGCCACAGGGCGGGCTCCTACAATGAGCAGTTCTTC
cdr3_aa: CASSHRAGSYNEQFF

d_call: -
v_call: TRBV7-8
clone_size: many
j_call: TRBJ2-7
cdr3_nt: TGTGCCAGCAGCTTAGCGCGCTCCGGGAATTACGAGCAGTACTTC
cdr3_aa: CASSLARSGNYEQYF

d_call: -
v_call: TRBV28
clone_size: many
j_call: TRBJ2-5
cdr3_nt: TGTGCCAGCGGGGACACGAGAGAGACCCAGTACTTC
cdr3_aa: CASGDTRETQYF

d_call: TRBD2
v_call: TRBV28
clone_size: -
j_call: TRBJ2-1
cdr3_nt: TGTGCCAGCAGTTTATTTGTGACTAGCCGCAATGAGCAGTTCTTC
cdr3_aa: CASSLFVTSRNEQFF

d_call: -
v_call: TRBV7-8
clone_size: few
j_call: TRBJ2-7
cdr3_nt: TGTGCCAGCAGCTTAGTTCCGACAGATCCTTCGAAGCAGTACTTC
cdr3_aa: CASSLVPTDPSKQYF

d_call: -
v_call: TRBV6-1
clone_size: -
j_call: TRBJ1-6
cdr3_nt: TGTGCCAGCAGGCGGGGCAAGGATTCACCCCTCCACTTT
cdr3_aa: CASRRGKDSPLHF

d_call: -
v_call: TRBV2
clone_size: many
j_call: TRBJ1-5
cdr3_nt: TGTGCCAGCAGCTTAAATAATCAGCCCCAGCATTTT
cdr3_aa: CASSLNNQPQHF

d_call: -
v_call: TRBV6-2/TRBV6-3
clone_size: many
j_call: TRBJ2-7
cdr3_nt: TGTGCCAGCAGCGACCCGTCCCAAAAGGGTAACTACGAGCAGTACTTC
cdr3_aa: CASSDPSQKGNYEQYF

d_call: -
v_call: TRBV10-2
clone_size: many
j_call: TRBJ2-7
cdr3_nt: TGCGCCAGCAGCTTCCAGATGAGGGGGTACGAGCAGTACTTC
cdr3_aa: CASSFQMRGYEQYF

d_call: TRBD2
v_call: TRBV6-2/TRBV6-3
clone_size: -
j_call: TRBJ2-7
cdr3_nt: TGTGCCAGCAGTTACTCGAGCGGGGTACGGCACGAGCAGTACTTC
cdr3_aa: CASSYSSGVRHEQYF

d_call: TRBD2
v_call: TRBV28
clone_size: many
j_call: TRBJ2-1
cdr3_nt: TGTGCCAGCAGTTTACGTAACCTAGCGGGAGTTGAGCAGTTCTTC
cdr3_aa: CASSLRNLAGVEQFF

d_call: -
v_call: TRBV28
clone_size: -
j_call: TRBJ1-2
cdr3_nt: TGTGCCAGCAGTTCAGGGGTAAACTATGGCTACACCTTC
cdr3_aa: CASSSGVNYGYTF

d_call: TRBD2
v_call: TRBV12-3/TRBV12-4
clone_size: -
j_call: TRBJ2-7
cdr3_nt: TGTGCCAGCAGTCAACTAGCGGGAGATACCTACGAGCAGTACTTC
cdr3_aa: CASSQLAGDTYEQYF

d_call: TRBD2
v_call: TRBV29-1
clone_size: -
j_call: TRBJ2-1
cdr3_nt: TGCAGCGTTGAATGGACGGGACTAGCGGGAGCGAGATATCAGTTCTTC
cdr3_aa: CSVEWTGLAGARYQFF

d_call: -
v_call: TRBV24-1
clone_size: many
j_call: TRBJ1-5
cdr3_nt: TGTGCCACCAGTGCCGAAGGGGGTAGCAATCAGCCCCAGCATTTT
cdr3_aa: CATSAEGGSNQPQHF

d_call: -
v_call: TRBV7-2
clone_size: -
j_call: TRBJ2-7
cdr3_nt: TGTGCCAGCAGCTCCCGACTATCTAGCTCCTACGAGCAGTACTTC
cdr3_aa: CASSSRLSSSYEQYF

d_call: -
v_call: TRBV5-5
clone_size: many
j_call: TRBJ2-7
cdr3_nt: TGTGCCAGCAGCTTGGCCTTTGGCAGTTCCTACGAGCAGTACTTC
cdr3_aa: CASSLAFGSSYEQYF

d_call: TRBD1
v_call: TRBV6-4
clone_size: -
j_call: TRBJ1-1
cdr3_nt: TGTGCCAAAACGGACAGGGGATGTCGCACTGAAGCTTTCTTT
cdr3_aa: CAKTDRGCRTEAFF

d_call: TRBD1
v_call: TRBV4-1
clone_size: -
j_call: TRBJ2-7
cdr3_nt: TGCGCCAGCAGCCCTGGACAGGCTGCCTACGAGCAGTACTTC
cdr3_aa: CASSPGQAAYEQYF